These 16 T cell receptor beta chains were all obtained from the same sample, sequenced in a study of cytotoxic CD8 clonotypes in ibrutinib-treated CLL. The method was immunoSEQ multiplex PCR; TCRdb's version includes in-frame clones alone and lacks a portion of them. Among under 30,000 clones listed, approximately 80% were seen once. Sequenced here: PBMCs, sampled after 36 months of ibrutinib treatment. These receptors were taken from a human donor with chronic lymphocytic leukemia.

The CDR3 bases are TGTGCCACCCGAGGGGAATTCGATGGCTACACCTTC. The encoded protein is CATRGEFDGYTF. This chain connects TRBV6-6 to TRBJ1-2; possibly TRBD1 for D (5 bases). This CDR3 is 12 amino acids long. From germline, CDR1 is MNHNY and CDR2 SVGAGI (reference sequence). The ends were cut back, 10 bases at V and 6 bases at J, with 15 bases in the middle.

This CDR3 is CASSRLTLTTDTQYF. The CDR3 bases are TGCGCCAGCAGCCGCCTCACCCTTACCACAGATACGCAGTATTTT. The V gene is TRBV5-1, the J gene TRBJ2-3; D ambiguous. Per germline, CDR1 SGHRS and CDR2 YFSETQ. V lost 4 bases, J lost 2 bases, and 14 bases lay in between. The CDR3 is made up of 15 amino acids. The whole variable domain, filled in from reference TRBV5-1 and TRBJ2-3, reads KAGVTQTPRYLIKTRGQQVTLSCSPISGHRSVSWYQQTPGQGLQFLFEYFSETQRNKGNFPGRFSGRQFSNSRSEMNVSTLELGDSALYLCASSRLTLTTDTQYFGPGTRLTVL.

This chain links TRBV5-5 with TRBJ2-7; 7 bases are shared with TRBD2. The CDR3 has 17 amino acids. CDR1 SGHKS and CDR2 YYEKEE come from the germline V gene (reference sequence). V lost 1 base to trimming and J lost 2 bases; unmatched junction nucleotides: 12. CDR3 sequence reads: CASSLSIVGLAAYEQYF. As DNA, the CDR3 is TGTGCCAGCAGCTTGTCGATAGTGGGGCTAGCGGCCTACGAGCAGTACTTC. Variable domain in full (rest from reference TRBV5-5 and TRBJ2-7): DAGVTQSPTHLIKTRGQQVTLRCSPISGHKSVSWYQQVLGQGPQFIFQYYEKEERGRGNFPDRFSARQFPNYSSELNVNALLLGDSALYLCASSLSIVGLAAYEQYFGPGTRLTVT.

This clone was recorded once. V gene TRBV5-1 combines with J gene TRBJ2-3; 7 bases line up with TRBD2. The CDR3 runs 13 residues. The germline CDR1 and CDR2 sequences are SGHRS and YFSETQ. V lost 5 bases and J lost 6; bases outside the gene matches: 6. CDR3 nucleotide sequence: TGCGCCAGCAGAGGGATTAGCGGGGATACGCAGTATTTT. This translates into CASRGISGDTQYF.

The V and J genes are TRBV18 and TRBJ2-3, with TRBD1 as a possible D gene (6 bases). V was shortened by 2 bases and J by 4 bases, with 10 bases between the two germline ends. The CDR3 covers 14 residues. CDR1 and CDR2 (germline): KGHSH, LQKENI. This CDR3 is CASSPYRDPDTQYF. In nucleotides, the CDR3 is TGTGCCAGCTCACCATACAGGGATCCAGATACGCAGTATTTT.

The chain uses TRBV7-9 and TRBJ1-1; D ambiguous. Germline CDR1 reads SEHNR; CDR2 reads FQNEAQ (reference sequence). Trimming removed 2 bases at V and 1 base at J, with 8 bases between. CDR3 length equals 14 residues. The CDR3 loop is CASSLRRTNTEAFF. DNA for the CDR3: TGTGCCAGCAGCTTAAGGAGAACGAACACTGAAGCTTTCTTT.

This chain links TRBV10-3 with TRBJ1-2, with 7 bases lining up with TRBD1. The CDR3 has 13 amino acids. Germline V lookup: CDR1 ENHRY, CDR2 SYGVKD. Losses at the gene ends were 6 bases for V and 10 bases for J; bases not matched to a gene: 11. The CDR3 is CAIRGTVSMDYTF. In nucleotides, the CDR3 is TGTGCCATCAGGGGGACAGTCTCAATGGACTACACCTTC.

The J gene is TRBJ1-2, the V gene TRBV4-3; D ambiguous. Looked up from germline, CDR1 is LGHNA and CDR2 is YSLEER. This CDR3 contains 14 residues. V was clipped by 0 bases and J by 1 base, with 6 bases between them. The CDR3 loop reads CASSQDYGNYGYTF. The CDR3 coding sequence is TGCGCCAGCAGCCAAGACTATGGTAACTATGGCTACACCTTC.

Comment on this clone: This probably arose from a read error, given a far larger clone one base away. This chain connects TRBV6-4 to TRBJ1-4, with a tentative D call TRBD1 (5 bases). The CDR3 sequence is 16 residues long. The V gene lost 3 bases and the J gene lost 3 bases, with 14 bases spanning the gap. Germline CDR1 and CDR2: MRHNA and SNTAGT. Written as DNA, the CDR3 is TGTGCCAGCAGTGAGGGCCCACAGGTGGCTAATGAAAAACTGTTTTTT. Translation gives CASSEGPQVANEKLFF.

The chain carries TRBV4-1 and TRBJ1-5; D gene unclear. CDR3 length: 21 residues. Deletions cut 0 bases from V and 0 bases from J, with 24 bases between. Germline CDR1 and CDR2: MGHRA and YSYEKL. CDR3 protein: CASSQDPPEGQLRYSNQPQHF. CDR3 nucleotides: TGCGCCAGCAGCCAAGATCCCCCGGAAGGCCAGCTACGTTATAGCAATCAGCCCCAGCATTTT.

V is TRBV5-1 and J is TRBJ2-2; D not certain. CDR1 and CDR2 from the germline V gene are SGHRS and YFSETQ. The CDR3 loop spans 13 amino acids. Between the trimmed V and J ends, which lost 0 bases and 6 bases, there was a span of 6 bases. The DNA for the CDR3 is TGCGCCAGCAGCTTGGCCAGTCCCGGGGAGCTGTTTTTT. The encoded protein is CASSLASPGELFF. Full variable domain (rest looked up from reference TRBV5-1 and TRBJ2-2): KAGVTQTPRYLIKTRGQQVTLSCSPISGHRSVSWYQQTPGQGLQFLFEYFSETQRNKGNFPGRFSGRQFSNSRSEMNVSTLELGDSALYLCASSLASPGELFFGEGSRLTVL.

V gene TRBV5-8 combines with J gene TRBJ1-6, with D hard to call. The germline CDR1 and CDR2 sequences are SGHTS and YDEGEE. The V and J ends lost 6 bases and 7 bases respectively, with 14 bases between them. The CDR3 covers 14 residues. Here the CDR3 reads CASNRGVGNSPLHF. The CDR3 region has the DNA TGTGCCAGCAATCGCGGCGTAGGGAATTCACCCCTCCACTTT.

V usage is TRBV6-5 and J usage is TRBJ2-1; 11 bases align to TRBD1. Germline V gene lookup returns CDR1 MNHEY and CDR2 SVGAGI. There are 15 residues in the CDR3. Trimming cost V 6 bases and J 3 bases; bases outside gene matches: 4. CDR3 residues: CASRPGTGGYNEQFF. The CDR3 nucleotides read TGTGCCAGCAGACCCGGGACAGGGGGCTACAATGAGCAGTTCTTC.

This clone has more than one count but fewer than ten. V gene TRBV7-9 combines with J gene TRBJ1-1; TRBD1 might be the D (6 bases). The CDR3 loop spans 17 amino acids. CDR1 SEHNR and CDR2 FQNEAQ come from the germline V gene (reference sequence). V was cut by 5 bases and J by 0 bases, with 19 bases left in between. Here the CDR3 DNA reads TGTGCCAGCAGCCTCTACGAGGGGGGCGCGATGAACACTGAAGCTTTCTTT. Protein: CASSLYEGGAMNTEAFF.

J is TRBJ1-5 and V is TRBV4-3, with 8 bases aligning to TRBD1. V trimming: 0 bases; J trimming: 3 bases; junction bases outside the gene matches: 4. This CDR3 is built from 16 residues. Germline V gene lookup returns CDR1 LGHNA and CDR2 YSLEER. DNA for the CDR3: TGCGCCAGCAGCCAAGACAGGGGGCATATCAATCAGCCCCAGCATTTT. Amino acids: CASSQDRGHINQPQHF.

The chain is built from TRBV9 and TRBJ1-2; D is ambiguous. CDR3 length equals 13 residues. CDR1 is SGDLS, CDR2 YYNGEE, per germline. V was clipped by 1 base and J by 5 bases, with 9 bases between them. The CDR3 spells CASSVHETYGYTF. The CDR3 DNA sequence: TGTGCCAGCAGCGTACACGAGACGTATGGCTACACCTTC.